This T cell receptor beta chain appears in the sequencing data of a study of neurological immune-mediated disorders. Findings of the study overall: None of the CDR3 amino acid sequences of expanded clones recurred across subjects, suggesting private repertoires in all groups.

Time point indicated: technical triplicate 3. A 10-nucleotide random UMI tagged transcripts in template-switch 5'RACE cDNA synthesis. Every sequencing run drew on 15-18 subjects and yielded over 200 million TCR-beta sequences. MiXCR, applied by TCRdb to the 5' RACE reads, yields one record per CDR3 protein. The sample has approximately 40,000 distinct CDR3 sequences; roughly 21% are singletons. V dropped 8 bases and J dropped 6; count of bases not matched to a gene: 18. There are 16 residues in the CDR3. CDR1 and CDR2 from the germline V gene are ENHRY and SYGVKD. Ten or more counts support this clonotype. The antigen is not known.

The sequence came from a man in his fifties or sixties with HTLV-1-associated myelopathy (HAM/TSP). Specimen: PBMCs. The chain couples TRBV10-3 to TRBJ2-7; 8 bases match TRBD2. As DNA, the CDR3 is TGTGCCATCGAGGGAGGTGAGCTAGCGGGTCTAGGCGAGCAGTACTTC. Protein product: CAIEGGELAGLGEQYF.